The 7 T cell receptor beta chains listed next were all sequenced from one sample in a study of blood T cell repertoires in COVID-19. Libraries were prepared by immunoSEQ multiplex PCR; TCRdb keeps only in-frame clonotypes and omits some of them. Among 150,000 to 200,000 clones listed, around 82% were seen once. Sequencing input: peripheral blood. Receptor source: a human donor with acute or convalescent COVID-19. The donor label of this sample is uncertain.

This chain links TRBV19 with TRBJ2-4; D possibly corresponds to TRBD1 (6 bases). This CDR3 has 17 amino acids. Germline lookup yields CDR1 LNHDA and CDR2 SQIVND (reference sequence). V was clipped by 4 bases and J by 3 bases, with 19 bases between them. The CDR3 sequence is CASSTDQSDSYKNIQYF. CDR3 bases: TGTGCCAGTAGTACCGACCAATCGGACAGCTACAAAAACATTCAGTACTTC.

The gene calls are TRBV28 and TRBJ2-2; D might be TRBD1 (6 bases). This CDR3 has 14 residues. With 6 bases removed from V and 6 bases from J, the gap between germline ends came to 14 bases. From germline, CDR1 is MDHEN and CDR2 SYDVKM. This CDR3 reads CASRVQGKPGELFF. DNA for the CDR3: TGTGCCAGCAGGGTTCAGGGGAAACCCGGGGAGCTGTTTTTT.

The CDR3 spells CASSTERRAFF. CDR3 coding DNA: TGTGCCAGCAGCACCGAAAGGAGAGCTTTCTTT. The rearrangement joins TRBV6-5 to TRBJ1-1; D uncertain. Per the germline V gene, CDR1 is MNHEY and CDR2 is SVGAGI. This CDR3 spans 11 amino acids. V was pared by 6 bases and J by 10 bases, with 12 bases between.

The rearrangement links TRBV10-3 to TRBJ2-3; 11 bases align to TRBD1. This CDR3 region has 18 residues. Germline V gives CDR1 ENHRY, CDR2 SYGVKD. The trim removed 6 bases at V and 2 bases at J, leaving 13 bases unmatched. CDR3 sequence reads: CAISGQGAGPGTTDTQYF. Here the CDR3 DNA reads TGTGCCATCAGCGGACAGGGGGCCGGGCCGGGGACCACAGATACGCAGTATTTT.

V gene TRBV11-3 combines with J gene TRBJ2-1, with 7 bases identical to TRBD1. Trimming at V came to 1 base and at J to 7 bases, leaving 7 bases not matched to a gene. Germline CDR1 reads SGHNT; CDR2 reads YENEEA. This CDR3 has 15 residues. CDR3 DNA: TGTGCCAGCAGCTTAGGACCGGGACAGAGTAATGAGCAGTTCTTC. Translating gives CASSLGPGQSNEQFF.

The chain uses TRBV5-1 and TRBJ2-1; 14 positions agree with TRBD2. CDR1 and CDR2 from the germline V gene are SGHRS and YFSETQ. The CDR3 contains 15 residues. Trimming at V came to 4 bases and at J to 9 bases, leaving 6 bases not matched to a gene. The CDR3 here is CASSPTGTSGGEQFF. The CDR3 DNA reads as TGCGCCAGCAGCCCCACCGGGACTAGCGGGGGTGAGCAGTTCTTC.

V gene TRBV18 combines with J gene TRBJ2-5, with D uncertain. The V end lost 3 bases, the J end lost 1 base, and 6 bases lay between the germline ends. This CDR3 is 13 amino acids long. Germline loops: CDR1 KGHSH, CDR2 LQKENI. DNA for the CDR3: TGTGCCAGCTCACCCAGGTTCCAAGAGACCCAGTACTTC. Translation: CASSPRFQETQYF. Looking up the rest from reference TRBV18 and TRBJ2-5 gives the full variable domain: NAGVMQNPRHLVRRRGQEARLRCSPMKGHSHVYWYRQLPEEGLKFMVYLQKENIIDESGMPKERFSAEFPKEGPSILRIQQVVRGDSAAYFCASSPRFQETQYFGPGTRLLVL.